The next 12 T cell receptor beta chains were all read from a single sample in a study of CD8+CD57+ T cells in acquired aplastic anemia. TCR beta VDJ and CDR3 profiling used genomic DNA as template. MiXCR was run by TCRdb on the reads, yielding one entry per CDR3 protein. This sample yields 200,000 to 300,000 distinct CDR3 sequences, of which roughly 82% are seen a single time; about 41% belongs to the top ten. An expansion of CD8+CD57+ cells by flow cytometry had been shown in patients chosen for sequencing. Sequencing input: sorted CD4+, CD8+, or CD8+CD57+ T cells (not recorded which) from PBMCs. Receptors were obtained from a human donor with aplastic anemia.

V and J are TRBV7-8 and TRBJ2-7; 7 bases align to TRBD2. Germline CDR1 reads SGHVS; CDR2 reads FQNEAQ. CDR3 size: 15 residues. V dropped 1 base and J dropped 13; count of bases not matched to a gene: 16. CDR3 residues: CASSLERGPVAQYYV. In DNA, the CDR3 is TGTGCCAGCAGCTTAGAGCGGGGCCCCGTAGCGCAGTATTACGTC.

J is TRBJ2-7 and V is TRBV7-3, with 7 bases that match TRBD2. V trimming: 3 bases; J trimming: 2 bases; junction bases outside the gene matches: 16. Germline-derived CDR1 and CDR2 are SGHTA and FQGTGA. This CDR3 spans 18 amino acids. CDR3 in amino acids: CASSLGEGGNNSPYEQYV. For the CDR3, the DNA is TGTGCCAGCAGCTTGGGGGAGGGCGGCAATAATTCACCCTACGAGCAGTACGTC.

As DNA, the CDR3 is TGTGCCAGCAGCTTGGGGACAGGGGGCTTGAACACTGAAGCTTTCTTT. Its translation: CASSLGTGGLNTEAFF. The rearrangement uses TRBV7-9 and TRBJ1-1; 12 bases fit TRBD1. Germline lookup yields CDR1 SEHNR and CDR2 FQNEAQ (reference sequence). The J segment lost 0 bases and the V segment lost 3 bases, leaving 2 bases of the junction unmatched. The CDR3 has 16 residues.

As to this clonotype: One end of the junction is discordant with germline, which a read error may explain. The chain carries TRBV7-9 and TRBJ2-3, with D perhaps assigned TRBD1 or TRBD2 (5 bases each). This CDR3 has 14 residues. Germline assignment: CDR1 SEHNR and CDR2 FQNEAQ (reference sequence). For the CDR3, the DNA is TGTGCCAGCAGCTTAGCGGGTAGCTACGGGACGAGCGTTTTT. The encoded protein is CASSLAGSYGTSVF.

This clonotype was recorded a few times. This chain uses TRBV20-1 with TRBJ2-7; the D gene is possibly TRBD1 (5 bases). The CDR3 has 15 amino acids. With 6 bases removed from V and 2 bases from J, the gap between germline ends came to 20 bases. Germline CDR1 DFQATT, CDR2 SNEGSKA (reference sequence). In nucleotides, the CDR3 is TGCAGTGCAAGAACCCGGACAAGGGCTACCTACGAGCAGTACTTC. Translated: CSARTRTRATYEQYF.

This clonotype was counted a few times. The chain carries TRBV12-3 or TRBV12-4 and TRBJ2-1, with 7 bases lining up with TRBD2. The V segment lost 6 bases and the J segment 2 bases; nucleotides outside the gene matches: 7. There are 15 residues in the CDR3. The CDR3 sequence is CASRQASGAYNEQFF. The CDR3 DNA sequence: TGTGCCAGCAGACAAGCTAGCGGAGCCTACAATGAGCAGTTCTTC.

Concerning this clonotype itself: A read error may account for a junction end that differs from germline. The chain couples TRBV25-1 to TRBJ2-5; weak D call: TRBD1 (5 bases). The CDR3 spans 10 residues. Germline V gives CDR1 MGHDK, CDR2 SYGVNS. CDR3 in amino acids: CPSSRGAQYF. The CDR3 nucleotides are TGTCCCAGCAGTAGGGGTGCCCAGTACTTC. The full variable domain, in which reference TRBV25-1 and TRBJ2-5 provide the parts outside the CDR3, is EADIYQTPRYLVIGTGKKITLECSQTMGHDKMYWYQQDPGMELHLIHYSYGVNSTEKGDLSSESTVSRIRTEHFPLTLESARPSHTSQYLCPSSRGAQYFGPGTRLLVL.

This clonotype was recorded once. No conserved phenylalanine or tryptophan is present at the end of the CDR3, so a read error is the likely explanation. No DNA is shown, since the ends of the CDR3 on it are uncertain; the CDR3 is the one TCRdb lists. The chain uses TRBV2 and TRBJ2-2; TRBD2, the D gene given by the table, was not confirmed from the DNA. With termini counted, the CDR3 has 15 amino acids. The germline gives CDR1 SNHLY, CDR2 FYNNEI. CDR3 residues: CASRLAGLDTGELFP.

This clonotype was observed a few times. This rearrangement joins TRBV11-3 to TRBJ2-7; possibly TRBD1 for D (6 bases). The germline CDR1 and CDR2 sequences are SGHNT and YENEEA. V was trimmed by 1 base and J by 4 bases, leaving 11 bases between them. This CDR3 contains 14 residues. CDR3 coding DNA: TGTGCCAGCAGCTTAGCTGTAACAGGGTACGAGCAGTACTTC. This codes for CASSLAVTGYEQYF.

The V gene is TRBV7-6, the J gene TRBJ2-7, with no clear D. The germline CDR1 and CDR2 sequences are SGHVS and FNYEAQ. The V and J ends lost 0 bases and 3 bases respectively, with 21 bases between them. CDR3 size: 18 residues. The CDR3 DNA follows: TGTGCCAGCAGCTTAGCCCCCGCAGATACACACTATTTCTACGAGCAGTACGTC. Amino acids: CASSLAPADTHYFYEQYV.

On this clonotype itself: Mismatch with germline at one junction end may stem from a read error. The V call is TRBV24-1, the J call TRBJ1-1; TRBD1 aligns across 8 bases. CDR1 and CDR2 from the germline V gene are KGHDR and SFDVKD. This CDR3 spans 15 amino acids. The CDR3 protein is CATSPQQGAVTEPFF. The DNA for the CDR3 is TGTGCCACCAGCCCCCAGCAGGGGGCGGTCACTGAACCTTTCTTT.

Comments on this clonotype: A junction end diverges from the germline sequence, so it may reflect a read error. The rearrangement joins TRBV20-1 to TRBJ2-3; 12 bases fit TRBD2. CDR3 length equals 17 residues. The germline CDR1 and CDR2 sequences are DFQATT and SNEGSKA (reference sequence). Written as DNA, the CDR3 is TGCGGTGCCAGCAGTCCCCGACTAGCGGGGGACACAGATACGCAGTATTTT. This sequence encodes CGASSPRLAGDTDTQYF.